The 17 T cell receptor beta chains reported below all come from one sample, sequenced in a study of Ad26.COV2.S vaccination and SARS-CoV-2 variants (dated by TCRdb to about 2021). Library preparation employed the immunoSEQ multiplex PCR assay. TCRdb mirrors the immuneACCESS table, restricted to in-frame sequences. Some clones are absent from its copies; in checked studies, under half trace to an unresolved V gene, and the reason for the others is unknown. Here the sample has under 550,000 clones; about nine tenths occur a single time. The ten largest clonotypes hold 12% of the sample. This specimen's treatment or condition label, per the study, means: some 19 received Ad26.COV2.S at low or high dose, single or two shots; about five received placebo; per-sample allocation not given. Repertoires of vaccine and placebo recipients were sequenced from samples collected on day 63 after the first injection.

The specimen was peripheral blood, collected in a trial of Ad26.COV2.S vaccine versus placebo. These receptors were obtained from a person aged 18 to 59 who received the Ad26.COV2.S COVID-19 vaccine or a placebo.

The chain links TRBV14 to TRBJ2-7, with D tentatively TRBD1 (5 bases). With 5 bases removed from V and 2 bases from J, the gap between germline ends came to 13 bases. Germline lookup yields CDR1 SGHDN and CDR2 FVKESK. The CDR3 is made up of 14 amino acids. CDR3 in amino acids: CASSALGVTYEQYF. The DNA of the CDR3 is TGTGCCAGCAGCGCTCTAGGGGTCACCTACGAGCAGTACTTC.

The J gene is TRBJ2-3, the V gene TRBV27; D might be TRBD1 (6 bases). CDR3 length equals 16 residues. Per the germline V gene, CDR1 is MNHEY and CDR2 is SMNVEV (reference sequence). V gave up 0 bases and J gave up 0 bases, with 10 bases separating them. CDR3 residues: CASSLSRGGSTDTQYF. CDR3 DNA: TGTGCCAGCAGTTTATCCAGGGGTGGGAGCACAGATACGCAGTATTTT.

V gene TRBV5-1 combines with J gene TRBJ2-1; D is ambiguous. The germline gives CDR1 SGHRS, CDR2 YFSETQ. Trimming shortened V by 0 bases and J by 0 bases, and 10 bases separated the two germline ends. The CDR3 totals 16 residues. CDR3: CASSLGNPSSYNEQFF. The CDR3, as DNA: TGCGCCAGCAGCTTGGGTAACCCTTCCTCCTACAATGAGCAGTTCTTC.

This chain uses TRBV12-3 or TRBV12-4 with TRBJ1-1; a weak D match, TRBD1 (5 bases). CDR3 length: 13 residues. Trimming pared 2 bases from V and 6 bases from J, leaving 10 bases between. CDR3 region: CASSLTGTPEAFF. DNA of the CDR3: TGTGCCAGCAGTTTAACAGGTACCCCTGAAGCTTTCTTT.

There are a few counts of this clone. The V gene is TRBV5-4, the J gene TRBJ2-7; the match to TRBD1 covers 8 bases. V lost 4 bases to trimming and J lost 3 bases; unmatched junction nucleotides: 9. The CDR3 has 15 residues. Per the germline V gene, CDR1 is SGHNT and CDR2 is YYREEE (reference sequence). CDR3 amino acids: CASSRTGTGHYEQYF. Written as DNA, the CDR3 is TGTGCCAGCAGCAGAACCGGGACAGGTCACTACGAGCAGTACTTC.

V usage is TRBV4-1 and J usage is TRBJ2-7, with 8 bases lining up with TRBD1. Germline CDR1 reads MGHRA; CDR2 reads YSYEKL. V shed 4 bases, J shed 3 bases, and the junction held 2 bases outside the gene matches. CDR3 length equals 13 residues. The DNA of the CDR3 is TGCGCCAGCAGCCTTGGACAGGGCTACGAGCAGTACTTC. Its translation: CASSLGQGYEQYF.

Only a few counts were recorded for this clone. V usage is TRBV6-4 and J usage is TRBJ1-1; D might be TRBD1 (5 bases). Germline V gene lookup returns CDR1 MRHNA and CDR2 SNTAGT. This CDR3 has 13 amino acids. Trimming cost V 3 bases and J 1 base, with 6 bases left between them. The CDR3 region has the DNA TGTGCCAGCAGTGAGGGGGAGAACACTGAAGCTTTCTTT. It specifies CASSEGENTEAFF.

The chain joins TRBV4-1 to TRBJ2-3; 9 bases align to TRBD2. Germline lookup yields CDR1 MGHRA and CDR2 YSYEKL. CDR3 size: 19 residues. V lost 0 bases, J lost 0 bases, and 10 bases stayed unmatched. The CDR3 here is CASSQEGSGSFVSTDTQYF. CDR3 nucleotide sequence: TGCGCCAGCAGCCAAGAGGGTAGCGGGAGCTTTGTTAGCACAGATACGCAGTATTTT.

This clone was detected only once. The chain uses TRBV12-5 and TRBJ2-7; D not certain. The V gene's germline CDR1 is LGHNT and CDR2 FRNRAP. The ends were cut back, 0 bases at V and 5 bases at J, with 11 bases in the middle. This CDR3 is built from 14 residues. CDR3 amino acids: CASGLVSVSDEQYF. The CDR3 bases are TGTGCTAGTGGTTTGGTATCCGTTTCCGACGAGCAGTACTTC.

The chain couples TRBV29-1 to TRBJ1-1; D remains unclear. This CDR3 contains 12 residues. Germline values: CDR1 SQVTM, CDR2 ANQGSEA. The V end was cut by 4 bases, the J end by 9 bases, with 15 bases between. The CDR3 loop reads CSVATPSVKAFF. The CDR3 DNA reads TGCAGCGTTGCCACGCCATCAGTAAAAGCTTTCTTT.

V and J are TRBV5-1 and TRBJ2-2; a possible D gene is TRBD1 (5 bases). CDR1 and CDR2 from the germline V gene are SGHRS and YFSETQ. V lost 0 bases and J lost 4, with 13 bases in between. The CDR3 is 16 amino acids. The CDR3 region is CASSLGITGSTGELFF. CDR3 DNA sequence: TGCGCCAGCAGCTTGGGCATTACAGGATCCACCGGGGAGCTGTTTTTT.

This clone was counted ten times or more. The chain uses TRBV7-8 and TRBJ2-7; 7 bases match TRBD1. The CDR3 spans 12 residues. Germline lookup yields CDR1 SGHVS and CDR2 FQNEAQ. V was pared by 5 bases and J by 4 bases, with 2 bases of the junction left unmatched. CDR3 protein: CASSGQVYEQYF. CDR3 DNA: TGTGCCAGCAGCGGACAGGTGTACGAGCAGTACTTC.

This clone was observed a few times. The V gene is TRBV2, the J gene TRBJ1-1; a weak D match, TRBD1 (6 bases). The CDR3 sequence is 11 residues long. In germline, CDR1 is SNHLY, CDR2 FYNNEI. V lost 7 bases, J lost 10 bases, and 13 bases lay in between. CDR3 DNA: TGTGCCAGCACCGAAGGGGGGGGAGCTTTCTTT. This encodes CASTEGGGAFF.

This chain links TRBV4-1 with TRBJ2-7; TRBD2 might be the D (6 bases). Per germline, CDR1 MGHRA and CDR2 YSYEKL. The V end was cut by 1 base, the J end by 0 bases, with 10 bases between. This CDR3 is built from 15 residues. Here the CDR3 DNA reads TGCGCCAGCAGCCAAGGGTGGGGGGACTCCTACGAGCAGTACTTC. It codes for CASSQGWGDSYEQYF.

This clone was observed a single time. The chain couples TRBV4-3 to TRBJ1-6, with D tentatively TRBD1 (5 bases). In germline, CDR1 is LGHNA, CDR2 YSLEER. Trimming shortened V by 1 base and J by 6 bases, and 7 bases separated the two germline ends. The CDR3 contains 14 residues. CDR3 sequence: CASSQGDSNSPLHF. In DNA, the CDR3 is TGCGCCAGCAGCCAAGGAGACAGTAATTCACCCCTCCACTTT.

The rearrangement uses TRBV24-1 and TRBJ1-2; D possibly corresponds to TRBD1 (5 bases). V lost 5 bases, J lost 6 bases, and 21 bases lay in between. The germline CDR1 and CDR2 sequences are KGHDR and SFDVKD. The CDR3 totals 16 residues. The CDR3 nucleotides are TGTGCCACCAGTGGTCTCACAGGCGGTTCGACCGATGGCTACACCTTC. Its protein product is CATSGLTGGSTDGYTF.

This clone was counted once. The gene calls are TRBV6-5 and TRBJ1-3; D call uncertain. This CDR3 has 15 residues. The germline V gene encodes CDR1 MNHEY and CDR2 SVGAGI. Trimming left V 9 bases short and J 3 bases short, with 18 bases between. CDR3 bases: TGTGCCAGTCGCGGTGTCAAAGGGAATGGAAACACCATATATTTT. The encoded protein is CASRGVKGNGNTIYF.